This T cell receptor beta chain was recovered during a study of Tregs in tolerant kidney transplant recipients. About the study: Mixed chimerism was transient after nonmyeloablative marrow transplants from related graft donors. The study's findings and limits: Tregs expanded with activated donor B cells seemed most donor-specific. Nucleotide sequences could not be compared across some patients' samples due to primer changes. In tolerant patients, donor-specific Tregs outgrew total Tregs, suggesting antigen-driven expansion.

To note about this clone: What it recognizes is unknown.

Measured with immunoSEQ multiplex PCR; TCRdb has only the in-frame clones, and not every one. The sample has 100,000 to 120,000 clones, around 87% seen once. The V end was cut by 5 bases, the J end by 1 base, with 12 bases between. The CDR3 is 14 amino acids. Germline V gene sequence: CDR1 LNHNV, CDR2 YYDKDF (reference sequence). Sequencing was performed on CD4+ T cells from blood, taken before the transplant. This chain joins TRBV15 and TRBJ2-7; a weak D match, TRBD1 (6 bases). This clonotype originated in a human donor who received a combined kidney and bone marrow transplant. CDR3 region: CATSAEGQSYEQYF. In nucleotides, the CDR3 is TGTGCCACCAGCGCAGAAGGACAGTCCTACGAGCAGTACTTC.